Reported below is one T cell receptor beta chain. The sample originates from a study of OX40 agonist ivuxolimab in advanced cancers. Study details: A partial response was reached by three patients: one with hepatocellular carcinoma and two with cutaneous melanoma.

There are 12 residues in the CDR3. V was cut by 5 bases and J by 3 bases, with 7 bases left in between. Germline V gene data show CDR1 as SEHNR and CDR2 as FQNEAQ (reference sequence). The repertoire was sequenced with immunoSEQ multiplex PCR; TCRdb's copy has only in-frame clones and lacks some. This table has over 90,000 clones, 90% appearing once. The TCR originated in an adult with an advanced solid tumor such as melanoma, head and neck, liver or kidney cancer. The chain employs TRBV7-9 and TRBJ1-1; the D gene is possibly TRBD1 (6 bases). Sequenced material: CD4+ or CD8+ T cells sorted from blood, taken in a trial of the OX40 agonist ivuxolimab. The CDR3 is CASSQGYTEAFF. The CDR3 DNA reads TGTGCCAGCAGCCAGGGGTACACTGAAGCTTTCTTT.